This record looks at one T cell receptor beta chain sequence and its context. What it binds is unknown. The data belong to a study of Tregs in tolerant kidney transplant recipients. Points from the study as a whole: The small number of patients limits these findings pending further validation.

Some clones are missing from TCRdb's copy, which holds only in-frame ones; the method was immunoSEQ multiplex PCR. The sample includes some 250,000 clones, about 80% of them seen just once. V lost 6 bases to trimming and J lost 0 bases, with 8 bases between them. This CDR3 is built from 13 residues. Germline loops: CDR1 SQVTM, CDR2 ANQGSEA. The sample was CD4+ T cells from blood. The V call is TRBV29-1, the J call TRBJ2-2; D is unclear. The TCR comes from a human donor in good health. CDR3 in DNA: TGCAGCGTCAGGCCCTCGAACACCGGGGAGCTGTTTTTT. This sequence encodes CSVRPSNTGELFF.